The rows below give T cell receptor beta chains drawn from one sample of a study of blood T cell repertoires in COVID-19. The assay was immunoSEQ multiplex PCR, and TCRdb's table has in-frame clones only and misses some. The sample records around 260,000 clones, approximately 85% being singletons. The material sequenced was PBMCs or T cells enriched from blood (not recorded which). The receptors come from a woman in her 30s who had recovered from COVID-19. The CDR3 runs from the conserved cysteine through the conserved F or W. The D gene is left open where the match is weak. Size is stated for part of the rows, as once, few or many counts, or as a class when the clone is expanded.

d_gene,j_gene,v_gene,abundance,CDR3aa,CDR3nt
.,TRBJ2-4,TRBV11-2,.,CASSLDGGQGLNIQYF,TGTGCCAGCAGCTTAGACGGGGGGCAGGGGCTAAACATTCAGTACTTC
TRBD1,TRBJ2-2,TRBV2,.,CASRGTGGVSGELFF,TGTGCCAGCAGGGGGACAGGGGGCGTAAGCGGGGAGCTGTTTTTT
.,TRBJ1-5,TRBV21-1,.,CASSKGRQVSNQPQHF,TGTGCCAGCAGCAAAGGGAGACAGGTTAGCAATCAGCCCCAGCATTTT
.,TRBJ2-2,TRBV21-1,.,CASSKGLAGGNTGELFF,TGTGCCAGCAGCAAAGGACTAGCGGGGGGGAACACCGGGGAGCTGTTTTTT
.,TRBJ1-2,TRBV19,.,CASSPKGEYGYTF,TGTGCCAGTAGTCCGAAGGGGGAATATGGCTACACCTTC
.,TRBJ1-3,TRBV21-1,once,CASSRATARYSGNTIYF,TGTGCCAGCAGCAGGGCGACGGCGCGATACTCTGGAAACACCATATATTTT
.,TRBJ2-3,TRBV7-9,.,CASSLDRDTQYF,TGTGCCAGCAGCTTAGACAGGGATACGCAGTATTTT
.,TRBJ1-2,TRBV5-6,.,CASSYGTSYGYTF,TGTGCCAGCAGCTACGGGACATCCTATGGCTACACCTTC
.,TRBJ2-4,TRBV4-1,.,CASSQVPRSAKNIQYF,TGCGCCAGCAGCCAAGTCCCGAGATCAGCCAAAAACATTCAGTACTTC
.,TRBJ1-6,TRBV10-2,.,CASTPRLEGGGNSPLHF,TGCGCCAGCACACCCCGCCTTGAAGGAGGCGGGAATTCACCCCTCCACTTT
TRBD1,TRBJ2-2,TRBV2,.,CASSEAQLGTGDTGELFF,TGTGCCAGCAGTGAAGCGCAACTCGGGACAGGGGATACCGGGGAGCTGTTTTTT
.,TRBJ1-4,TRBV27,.,CASSRAGSQLNGLFF,TGTGCCAGCAGTCGCGCGGGCAGCCAACTTAATGGACTGTTTTTT
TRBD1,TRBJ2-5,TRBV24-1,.,CATSDDRDGETQYF,TGTGCCACCAGTGATGACAGGGATGGGGAGACCCAGTACTTC
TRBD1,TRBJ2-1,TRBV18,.,CASSPPLRTQGASVYNEQFF,TGTGCCAGCTCACCACCGCTACGCACACAGGGGGCATCCGTCTACAATGAGCAGTTCTTC
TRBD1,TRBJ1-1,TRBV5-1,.,CASSLGTGGHTEAFF,TGCGCCAGCAGCCTAGGGACAGGGGGCCACACTGAAGCTTTCTTT
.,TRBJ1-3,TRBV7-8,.,CASSLRTASGNTIYF,TGTGCCAGCAGCTTAAGGACAGCCTCTGGAAACACCATATATTTT
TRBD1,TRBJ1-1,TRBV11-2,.,CASSARGQLNTEAFF,TGTGCCAGCAGCGCGCGGGGACAGCTGAACACTGAAGCTTTCTTT
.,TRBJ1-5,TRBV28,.,CASSTNQPQHF,TGTGCCAGCAGTACAAATCAGCCCCAGCATTTT
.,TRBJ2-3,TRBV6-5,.,CASSSSYSSSTDTQYF,TGTGCCAGCAGTTCCTCGTACAGTTCTAGCACAGATACGCAGTATTTT
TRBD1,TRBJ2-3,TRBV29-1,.,CSVILDRGTRVDTQYF,TGCAGCGTCATACTCGACAGGGGTACCCGGGTAGATACGCAGTATTTT
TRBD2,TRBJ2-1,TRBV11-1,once,CASSRTGTSGRNEQFF,TGTGCCAGCAGCCGCACCGGGACTAGCGGTCGCAATGAGCAGTTCTTC
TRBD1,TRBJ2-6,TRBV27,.,CASSLKWDRLSGANVLTF,TGTGCCAGCAGTTTAAAGTGGGACAGACTATCTGGGGCCAACGTCCTGACTTTC
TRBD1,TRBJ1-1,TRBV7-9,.,CASSLTGGFTEAFF,TGTGCCAGCAGCTTGACAGGGGGCTTCACTGAAGCTTTCTTT
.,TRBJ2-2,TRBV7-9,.,CASIPTVPSNTGELFF,TGTGCCAGCATCCCTACTGTCCCCTCCAACACCGGGGAGCTGTTTTTT
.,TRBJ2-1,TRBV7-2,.,CASSLRSAGISSYNEQFF,TGTGCCAGCAGCTTGAGATCGGCGGGGATAAGCTCCTACAATGAGCAGTTCTTC
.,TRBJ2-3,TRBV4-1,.,CASSQERPPGFAGTDTQYF,TGCGCCAGCAGCCAAGAAAGGCCTCCAGGTTTCGCTGGCACAGATACGCAGTATTTT
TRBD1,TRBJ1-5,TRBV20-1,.,CSASLTGEVSQPQHF,TGCAGTGCTAGTTTAACAGGGGAAGTCTCTCAGCCCCAGCATTTT
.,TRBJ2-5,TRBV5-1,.,CASSLGRPGRVGETQYF,TGCGCCAGCAGCTTGGGACGCCCGGGCAGGGTAGGAGAGACCCAGTACTTC
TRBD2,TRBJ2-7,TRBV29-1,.,CSVVGLAYEQYF,TGCAGCGTTGTGGGACTAGCCTACGAGCAGTACTTC
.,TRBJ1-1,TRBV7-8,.,CASSFRSGRIQAFF,TGTGCCAGCAGCTTCCGGTCAGGGAGGATCCAAGCTTTCTTT
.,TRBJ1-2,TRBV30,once,CAWSVQAAWLARGYTF,TGTGCCTGGAGTGTACAGGCCGCCTGGCTTGCGAGGGGCTACACCTTC
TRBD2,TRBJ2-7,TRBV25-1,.,CASSEPGVQGGYEQYF,TGTGCCAGCAGTGAACCCGGGGTCCAGGGAGGGTACGAGCAGTACTTC
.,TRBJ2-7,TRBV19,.,CASRYRSYYEQYF,TGTGCCAGTAGGTACAGGTCCTACTACGAGCAGTACTTC
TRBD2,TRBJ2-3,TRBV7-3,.,CASWASGTITDTQYF,TGTGCCAGCTGGGCTAGCGGGACGATCACAGATACGCAGTATTTT
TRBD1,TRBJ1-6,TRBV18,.,CASSPGQGSHNSGSLHF,TGTGCCAGCTCACCCGGACAGGGCTCCCATAATTCGGGATCCCTCCACTTT
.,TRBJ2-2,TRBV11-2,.,CASSLGRTGELFF,TGTGCCAGCAGTTTGGGGCGCACCGGGGAGCTGTTTTTT
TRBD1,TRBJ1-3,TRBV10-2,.,CASSRGQPSSGNTIYF,TGCGCCAGCAGTAGGGGACAGCCAAGCTCTGGAAACACCATATATTTT
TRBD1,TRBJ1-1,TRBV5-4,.,CASSQTGVRDTEAFF,TGTGCCAGCAGCCAGACAGGGGTGAGGGACACTGAAGCTTTCTTT
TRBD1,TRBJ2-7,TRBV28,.,CASSSPGQGSYEQYF,TGTGCCAGCAGCTCCCCGGGACAGGGTTCCTACGAGCAGTACTTC
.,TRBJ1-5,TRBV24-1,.,CATSDNQGYSNQPQHF,TGTGCCACCAGTGATAACCAGGGTTATAGCAATCAGCCCCAGCATTTT
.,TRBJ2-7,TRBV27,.,CASSLERMDGEQYF,TGTGCCAGCAGTTTGGAGCGGATGGACGGGGAGCAGTACTTC
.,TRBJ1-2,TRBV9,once,CASSVSGGGGYGYTF,TGTGCCAGCAGCGTAAGCGGGGGCGGGGGCTATGGCTACACCTTC
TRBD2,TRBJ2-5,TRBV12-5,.,CASGGLADYQETQYF,TGTGCTAGTGGTGGACTAGCGGATTACCAAGAGACCCAGTACTTC
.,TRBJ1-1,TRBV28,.,CASRPWAGEISVTEAFF,TGTGCCAGCAGACCTTGGGCAGGGGAGATTTCGGTCACTGAAGCTTTCTTT
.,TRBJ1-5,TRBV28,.,CASRTAGWWGNQPQHF,TGTGCCAGCAGGACAGCTGGGTGGTGGGGCAATCAGCCCCAGCATTTT
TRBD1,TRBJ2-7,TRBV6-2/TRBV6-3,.,CASSYTGTEPYEQYF,TGTGCCAGCAGTTACACCGGGACAGAGCCCTACGAGCAGTACTTC